This T cell receptor (beta chain) was captured in a study of T cells after posttransplantation cyclophosphamide. Study-level points and caveats: TRB overlap between skin or GI tissue T cells and blood was limited.

Produced via immunoSEQ multiplex PCR; TCRdb's table is partial and in-frame only. This table has about 18,000 clones, roughly 80% appearing once. On the day of bone marrow donation, the related graft donor provided peripheral blood. Germline lookup yields CDR1 SGHNT and CDR2 YENEEA. The V segment lost 1 base and the J segment 6 bases; nucleotides outside the gene matches: 0. The CDR3 contains 13 residues. This clone was counted once. The antigen remains undetermined. The receptor was isolated from a young man in good health and a related stem cell transplant donor. Sequencing was carried out using memory CD4+ T cells sorted from blood. The rearrangement links TRBV11-3 to TRBJ2-1; TRBD2 agrees at 7 bases. CDR3: CASSLGLANEQFF. For the CDR3, the DNA is TGTGCCAGCAGCTTAGGACTAGCCAATGAGCAGTTCTTC.